This T cell receptor (beta chain) stems from a study of cytomegalovirus exposure and HLA in healthy donors. The study, taken as a whole, reports: Later analysis reportedly placed an Asian-associated ancestry cluster below the approximately 730-donor mean in N-insertions. Reports described diagnosis of cytomegalovirus status by the classifier as highly specific and sensitive. The authors reported that TCR beta sequences could predict HLA-A and HLA-B alleles. These predictions were accurate for most subjects in the first cohort.

Regarding donors, all were healthy bone marrow donors. This clone has a handful of counts. Its target is not known. It was with 60 Vbeta and 13 Jbeta primers that the PCR ran. Profiling relied on immunoSEQ multiplex PCR, and the TCRdb table lists in-frame clones only, not all of them. Altogether more than 75,000 clones are present, about 68% being singletons, with the ten largest covering more than 8.5%. Germline CDR1 LNHDA, CDR2 SQIVND (reference sequence). The CDR3 length is 15 residues. V was pared by 5 bases and J by 3 bases, with 8 bases of the junction left unmatched. The clonotype originates from a man in his forties or fifties in good health and CMV-seropositive. What was sequenced was PBMCs. This chain connects TRBV19 to TRBJ2-5, with 8 bases lining up with TRBD2. The DNA for the CDR3 is TGTGCCAGTAGTGCGGGACTAGGCTTAAAAGAGACCCAGTACTTC. It is translated as CASSAGLGLKETQYF.